Listed below are T cell receptor beta chains from one sample, sequenced in a study of blood T cell repertoires in COVID-19. Sequencing was performed with immunoSEQ multiplex PCR; in TCRdb, only in-frame clones are kept and a portion is missing. This table has some 110,000 clones, approximately 78% appearing once. Source material: peripheral blood. The receptors originated from a man aged 70-80 years with acute or convalescent COVID-19. Both conserved end residues are part of each CDR3. A D gene is named only where the DNA matches it firmly. Not all rows give a size; the values are once, few, many and, for expanded clones, a class.

size	D	J	V	CDR3	DNA
-	TRBD1	TRBJ2-3	TRBV4-1	CASSQAVTGATDTQYF	TGCGCCAGCAGCCAAGCTGTGACAGGGGCGACAGATACGCAGTATTTT
-	-	TRBJ1-5	TRBV7-9	CASSYSGGNQPQHF	TGTGCCAGCAGCTACTCAGGGGGCAATCAGCCCCAGCATTTT
many	TRBD2	TRBJ2-1	TRBV10-3	CATRGTSGRAGYNEQFF	TGTGCCACCCGAGGGACTAGCGGGAGGGCGGGTTACAATGAGCAGTTCTTC
once	TRBD1	TRBJ2-1	TRBV18	CASSPSGQSYNEQFF	TGTGCCAGCTCACCGTCGGGACAGTCATACAATGAGCAGTTCTTC
few	TRBD1	TRBJ1-2	TRBV10-3	CAISGTGNYGYTF	TGTGCCATCAGTGGGACAGGGAACTATGGCTACACCTTC
-	TRBD1	TRBJ1-1	TRBV6-5	CASLPRGRGEAFF	TGTGCCAGCCTACCGAGGGGGCGTGGTGAAGCTTTCTTT
-	TRBD1	TRBJ1-2	TRBV4-1	CASSQDSTGGFGSGTSYGYTF	TGCGCCAGCAGCCAAGATTCGACAGGGGGCTTTGGTAGTGGCACTTCCTATGGCTACACCTTC
few	TRBD1	TRBJ1-4	TRBV6-6	CASSGRGLTDEKLFF	TGTGCCAGCAGTGGAAGGGGGCTCACGGATGAAAAACTGTTTTTT
-	-	TRBJ1-1	TRBV9	CASSVGQVGDTEAFF	TGTGCCAGCAGCGTAGGGCAGGTCGGGGACACTGAAGCTTTCTTT
-	TRBD1	TRBJ1-4	TRBV5-4	CASSLEQGNNEKLFF	TGTGCCAGCAGCTTGGAACAGGGGAACAATGAAAAACTGTTTTTT
once	-	TRBJ2-2	TRBV5-1	CASSPLPGVVAGELFF	TGCGCCAGCAGCCCTCTCCCGGGGGTGGTAGCCGGGGAGCTGTTTTTT
-	TRBD2	TRBJ2-4	TRBV28	CASSLPWTSGTLAKNIQYF	TGTGCCAGCAGCCTCCCCTGGACTAGCGGGACTCTAGCCAAAAACATTCAGTACTTC
-	TRBD1	TRBJ2-3	TRBV14	CASSPPGTGTDTQYF	TGTGCCAGCAGCCCCCCCGGGACAGGGACAGATACGCAGTATTTT
-	TRBD2	TRBJ2-7	TRBV7-9	CASSPLTSGSMSYEQYF	TGTGCCAGCAGCCCGCTAACTAGCGGGAGTATGTCCTACGAGCAGTACTTC
-	-	TRBJ2-2	TRBV5-3	CARSWPGVLDTGELFF	TGTGCCAGAAGCTGGCCGGGGGTACTAGACACCGGGGAGCTGTTTTTT
-	TRBD1	TRBJ2-2	TRBV2	CASRGTVLTGELFF	TGTGCCAGCAGAGGGACAGTTCTCACCGGGGAGCTGTTTTTT
-	-	TRBJ2-2	TRBV11-1	CASSLAPGGTTGLGELFF	TGTGCCAGCAGCTTAGCGCCAGGTGGGACAACCGGTCTTGGGGAGCTGTTTTTT
-	TRBD1	TRBJ2-7	TRBV9	CASSTGTGVHEQYF	TGTGCCAGCAGCACCGGGACAGGTGTCCACGAGCAGTACTTC
-	TRBD2	TRBJ2-2	TRBV7-3	CASSEIAGTGELFF	TGTGCCAGCAGTGAAATAGCGGGGACCGGGGAGCTGTTTTTT
-	-	TRBJ1-6	TRBV14	CASSNGGNSPLHF	TGTGCCAGCAGCAACGGGGGTAATTCACCCCTCCACTTT
-	-	TRBJ2-1	TRBV7-3	CASSLSGNNNEQFF	TGTGCCAGCAGCTTAAGCGGGAACAACAATGAGCAGTTCTTC
-	-	TRBJ1-3	TRBV12-3/TRBV12-4	CASSLTGGNTIYF	TGTGCCAGCAGTTTAACCGGTGGAAACACCATATATTTT
-	-	TRBJ1-5	TRBV6-6	CASQGEGNQPQHF	TGTGCCAGCCAGGGCGAAGGCAATCAGCCCCAGCATTTT
once	TRBD1	TRBJ2-3	TRBV28	CASSQTGGNIDTQYF	TGTGCCAGCAGTCAAACAGGGGGCAACATAGATACGCAGTATTTT
-	-	TRBJ2-7	TRBV3-1/TRBV3-2	CASSHTGSGSYEQYF	TGTGCCAGCAGCCATACAGGGTCAGGTAGCTACGAGCAGTACTTC
-	TRBD2	TRBJ2-5	TRBV5-4	CASSSGTSGRYQYF	TGTGCCAGCAGCTCCGGGACTAGCGGGAGATACCAGTACTTC
-	TRBD1	TRBJ1-1	TRBV27	CASSRVESRGTEAFF	TGTGCCAGCAGCCGAGTCGAGAGCAGGGGGACTGAAGCTTTCTTT
-	-	TRBJ1-3	TRBV21-1	CASSRSDSLGNTIYF	TGTGCCAGCAGCAGATCGGACAGTCTTGGAAACACCATATATTTT
-	-	TRBJ1-5	TRBV7-9	CASSSLTNQPQHF	TGTGCCAGCAGCTCCCTAACCAATCAGCCCCAGCATTTT
many	TRBD1	TRBJ1-2	TRBV19	CASRDRQGVLYGYTF	TGTGCCAGTAGAGACCGACAGGGGGTGCTGTATGGCTACACCTTC
-	-	TRBJ1-1	TRBV2	CASIIQGWTEAFF	TGTGCCAGCATCATACAGGGCTGGACTGAAGCTTTCTTT
-	TRBD1	TRBJ1-2	TRBV7-9	CASSPRGRLYGYTF	TGTGCCAGCAGCCCCAGGGGGCGTCTCTATGGCTACACCTTC
-	TRBD1	TRBJ2-7	TRBV5-5	CASSFSRQGEQYF	TGTGCCAGCAGCTTTTCAAGACAGGGCGAGCAGTACTTC
once	-	TRBJ2-7	TRBV9	CASSVDPTRSNYEQYF	TGTGCCAGCAGCGTAGATCCCACTAGATCAAACTACGAGCAGTACTTC
-	-	TRBJ2-7	TRBV21-1	CASSNFPRPGQGCSYEQYF	TGTGCCAGCAGCAATTTTCCCCGACCGGGACAGGGTTGTAGCTACGAGCAGTACTTC
-	TRBD1	TRBJ1-1	TRBV5-1	CASGGTGGIEAFF	TGCGCCAGCGGCGGAACAGGGGGCATTGAAGCTTTCTTT
-	-	TRBJ2-2	TRBV5-6	CASSLQGRTGELFF	TGTGCCAGCAGCTTACAGGGTCGGACCGGGGAGCTGTTTTTT
-	TRBD1	TRBJ2-7	TRBV23-1	CASSQATGGYSYEQYF	TGCGCCAGCAGTCAAGCGACAGGGGGCTACTCCTACGAGCAGTACTTC
-	TRBD2	TRBJ2-3	TRBV7-9	CASSPRLAGAVDTQYF	TGTGCCAGCAGCCCGAGATTAGCGGGAGCCGTAGATACGCAGTATTTT
many	TRBD1	TRBJ1-1	TRBV19	CASGKTGTGDEAFF	TGTGCCAGTGGTAAAACCGGGACAGGAGACGAAGCTTTCTTT
-	TRBD1	TRBJ1-4	TRBV28	CATVQGDYEKLFF	TGTGCCACAGTACAGGGGGATTATGAAAAACTGTTTTTT
-	-	TRBJ1-6	TRBV5-1	CASSLAGRYNSPLHF	TGCGCCAGCAGCTTGGCAGGCAGATATAATTCACCCCTCCACTTT
-	-	TRBJ2-1	TRBV5-1	CASSLVGATYEQFF	TGCGCCAGCAGCTTGGTTGGGGCAACGTATGAGCAGTTCTTC
-	TRBD2	TRBJ2-7	TRBV6-5	CASSGTWTSRYEQYF	TGTGCCAGCAGCGGGACCTGGACTAGCCGGTACGAGCAGTACTTC
-	TRBD1	TRBJ2-1	TRBV12-3/TRBV12-4	CASSDRGRNEQFF	TGTGCCAGCAGCGACAGGGGGCGTAATGAGCAGTTCTTC
-	TRBD1	TRBJ2-7	TRBV3-1/TRBV3-2	CASSQVGYDRDEQYF	TGTGCCAGCAGCCAAGTGGGGTATGACAGGGACGAGCAGTACTTC